The sequence of this T cell receptor (beta chain) was determined in a study of early T cells in non-severe SARS-CoV-2 infection. This clonotype was picked up many times. Each single cDNA molecule received a unique molecular identifier. From the 5' RACE reads, TCRdb called clonotypes with MiXCR, one entry per CDR3 protein. This sample carries more than 85,000 distinct CDR3 sequences, about 15% of them seen once, and the ten largest clones take about 1.3%. The source is an adult who was a healthcare worker with PCR-confirmed SARS-CoV-2 infection or an uninfected control (not recorded which). The source material was whole blood.

The CDR3 spells CAWTLGLAGVYEQYF. The CDR3 nucleotides are TGTGCCTGGACCCTCGGACTAGCGGGAGTCTACGAGCAGTACTTC. V usage is TRBV30 and J usage is TRBJ2-7; 13 bases fit TRBD2. Unmatched junction bases numbered 6, after V lost 4 bases and J lost 3 bases. CDR3 length: 15 amino acids. Germline loops: CDR1 GTSNPN, CDR2 SVGIG (reference sequence). The full variable domain, with the rest looked up from reference TRBV30 and TRBJ2-7, is SQTIHQWPATLVQPVGSPLSLECTVEGTSNPNLYWYRQAAGRGLQLLFYSVGIGQISSEVPQNLSASRPQDRQFILSSKKLLLSDSGFYLCAWTLGLAGVYEQYFGPGTRLTVT.